Presented here are 25 T cell receptor beta chains from one specimen sequenced in a study of shared clonotypes between healthy human individuals. Measured with immunoSEQ multiplex PCR; TCRdb has only the in-frame clones, and not every one. The repertoire holds 2 million to 2.5 million clones, with around 93% as singletons. The sequenced sample consisted of naive CD4+ T cells from PBMCs. Subset specified: CD45RA+ positively selected. The source is a man aged 18 to 30 in good health. Some clones in this sample may be carry-over from other donors' samples.

The V call is TRBV6-6, the J call TRBJ2-1; D is possibly TRBD2 (5 bases). The V end was cut by 8 bases, the J end by 6 bases, with 17 bases between. This CDR3 spans 14 amino acids. Germline V gene data show CDR1 as MNHNY and CDR2 as SVGAGI (reference sequence). The CDR3: CASSRGSAVNEQFF. The CDR3 nucleotides read TGTGCCAGCTCCCGTGGGAGCGCTGTCAATGAGCAGTTCTTC.

The chain has TRBV29-1 and TRBJ1-2; D gene unclear. CDR1 and CDR2 from the germline V gene are SQVTM and ANQGSEA. The CDR3 covers 15 residues. Trimming left V 1 base short and J 0 bases short, with 12 bases between. Here the CDR3 DNA reads TGCAGCGTTGAAGGGATGGGCAGATCTAACTATGGCTACACCTTC. Its translation: CSVEGMGRSNYGYTF.

The rearrangement links TRBV4-1 to TRBJ2-5; 7 nucleotides agree with TRBD2. The germline V gene encodes CDR1 MGHRA and CDR2 YSYEKL. V was clipped by 0 bases and J by 2 bases; unmatched bases: 9. The CDR3 loop spans 17 amino acids. The CDR3 nucleotides read TGCGCCAGCAGCCAAGATCTCATAGCGGGTGGACAAGAGACCCAGTACTTC. This translates into CASSQDLIAGGQETQYF.

This chain uses TRBV5-1 with TRBJ1-2; 9 nucleotides line up with TRBD1. This CDR3 is built from 14 residues. V shed 1 base and J 4 bases; nucleotides not matched to a gene: 2. The germline CDR1 and CDR2 sequences are SGHRS and YFSETQ. In DNA, the CDR3 is TGCGCCAGCAGCTTGACAGGGGGCACCTATGGCTACACCTTC. It specifies CASSLTGGTYGYTF.

V is TRBV5-5 and J is TRBJ2-7; 8 bases map to TRBD1. This CDR3 is built from 15 residues. The ends lost 3 bases at V and 3 bases at J; junction bases unmatched: 8. Germline V gene sequence: CDR1 SGHKS, CDR2 YYEKEE (reference sequence). The CDR3 is CASSSGDRRIYEQYF. CDR3 nucleotide sequence: TGTGCCAGCAGCTCAGGGGACAGGCGTATCTACGAGCAGTACTTC. The variable domain in full, with the rest retrieved from reference TRBV5-5 and TRBJ2-7, is DAGVTQSPTHLIKTRGQQVTLRCSPISGHKSVSWYQQVLGQGPQFIFQYYEKEERGRGNFPDRFSARQFPNYSSELNVNALLLGDSALYLCASSSGDRRIYEQYFGPGTRLTVT.

The chain joins TRBV15 to TRBJ1-1, with D maybe TRBD1 (6 bases). There are 16 residues in the CDR3. V was pared by 1 base and J by 4 bases, with 16 bases between. Looked up from germline, CDR1 is LNHNV and CDR2 is YYDKDF (reference sequence). CDR3: CATSRVLGSRGTEAFF. CDR3 nucleotide sequence: TGTGCCACCAGCAGAGTATTAGGTTCCAGGGGCACTGAAGCTTTCTTT. The variable domain in full, with the rest retrieved from reference TRBV15 and TRBJ1-1, is DAMVIQNPRYQVTQFGKPVTLSCSQTLNHNVMYWYQQKSSQAPKLLFHYYDKDFNNEADTPDNFQSRRPNTSFCFLDIRSPGLGDTAMYLCATSRVLGSRGTEAFFGQGTRLTVV.

The rearrangement links TRBV10-3 to TRBJ2-1, with 10 bases fitting TRBD2. CDR1 and CDR2 (germline): ENHRY, SYGVKD. J lost 7 bases, V lost 3 bases, and 9 bases had no gene match. The CDR3 length is 16 residues. The CDR3 reads CAISDPGVSGRNEQFF. The CDR3 coding sequence is TGTGCCATCAGTGACCCCGGGGTTAGCGGGAGGAATGAGCAGTTCTTC.

This clone was counted once. The chain combines TRBV4-1 with TRBJ1-1; D is possibly TRBD1 (5 bases). Germline values: CDR1 MGHRA, CDR2 YSYEKL. This CDR3 has 15 residues. V lost 1 base to trimming and J lost 4 bases, with 13 bases between them. The CDR3 loop is CASSQAETVSTEAFF. CDR3 coding DNA: TGCGCCAGCAGCCAAGCCGAGACAGTCTCCACTGAAGCTTTCTTT.

The gene calls are TRBV7-9 and TRBJ2-6; D may be TRBD2 (6 bases). Germline V gene lookup returns CDR1 SEHNR and CDR2 FQNEAQ (reference sequence). Trimming pared 5 bases from V and 1 base from J, leaving 15 bases between. The CDR3 extends over 17 amino acids. CDR3 sequence (DNA): TGTGCCAGCAGCCCGTTTGGGGCGGGATCTGGGGCCAACGTCCTGACTTTC. Translating gives CASSPFGAGSGANVLTF.

The chain employs TRBV5-1 and TRBJ2-7; D is possibly TRBD1 (5 bases). This CDR3 is 13 amino acids long. V was trimmed by 0 bases and J by 6 bases, leaving 10 bases between them. The germline V gene encodes CDR1 SGHRS and CDR2 YFSETQ. The CDR3 here is CASSLVGQGEQYF. The CDR3 DNA is TGCGCCAGCAGCTTGGTGGGGCAGGGCGAGCAGTACTTC.

This sequence joins TRBV5-4 and TRBJ2-7, with 7 nucleotides matching TRBD2. Germline trimming cut 0 bases from V and 3 bases from J; bases unmatched to any gene: 9. Germline CDR1 is SGHNT and CDR2 is YYREEE (reference sequence). The CDR3 is 16 amino acids. CDR3 nucleotide sequence: TGTGCCAGCAGCTTGGTCATTGGGGGAGGGGACTACGAGCAGTACTTC. Amino acids: CASSLVIGGGDYEQYF. The variable domain in full, completed from reference TRBV5-4 and TRBJ2-7, reads ETGVTQSPTHLIKTRGQQVTLRCSSQSGHNTVSWYQQALGQGPQFIFQYYREEENGRGNFPPRFSGLQFPNYSSELNVNALELDDSALYLCASSLVIGGGDYEQYFGPGTRLTVT.

The chain links TRBV4-3 to TRBJ2-3, with unresolved D. CDR3 length: 14 residues. Germline V lookup: CDR1 LGHNA, CDR2 YSLEER. With 4 bases removed from V and 4 bases from J, the gap between germline ends came to 12 bases. The CDR3 DNA is TGCGCCAGCAGCCCACAGACCCCGCCAGATACGCAGTATTTT. Protein product: CASSPQTPPDTQYF.

The chain has TRBV12-2 and TRBJ2-1; no check of the table's D call, TRBD2, against the DNA was made. TRBV12-2 counts as a pseudogene. This CDR3 has 16 amino acids. The CDR3 DNA reads TGTGCAAGTCGCCGCCGATCTAGCGGGAGTTACAATGAGCAGTTCTTC. Its protein product is CASRRRSSGSYNEQFF.

This clone was picked up one time. The chain employs TRBV7-9 and TRBJ1-5, with D perhaps matching TRBD1 (5 bases). With 5 bases removed from V and 13 bases from J, the gap between germline ends came to 18 bases. CDR1 is SEHNR, CDR2 FQNEAQ, per germline (reference sequence). This CDR3 has 13 residues. CDR3 DNA sequence: TGTGCCAGCAGCGACGAGGGGCCGGGTTCGCAGCATTTT. Translating it yields CASSDEGPGSQHF.

The chain employs TRBV7-9 and TRBJ2-1; D may correspond to TRBD1 or TRBD2 (5 bases each). In germline, CDR1 is SEHNR, CDR2 FQNEAQ (reference sequence). This CDR3 spans 17 amino acids. With 1 base removed from V and 2 bases from J, the gap between germline ends came to 15 bases. CDR3 sequence (DNA): TGTGCCAGCAGCTTAGGTCTAGGGGCCGGGGCCTACAATGAGCAGTTCTTC. This sequence encodes CASSLGLGAGAYNEQFF.

Points on this clone: This CDR3 is also generated by other DNA sequences in the sample. This chain joins TRBV6-1 and TRBJ2-7; TRBD2 might be the D (6 bases). Germline lookup yields CDR1 MNHNS and CDR2 SASEGT. V lost 6 bases and J lost 4, with 10 bases in between. CDR3 length equals 12 residues. In nucleotides, the CDR3 is TGTGCCAGCAGCCGGGACTTTTACGAGCAGTACTTC. This codes for CASSRDFYEQYF.

The J gene is TRBJ2-7, the V gene TRBV30; D unresolved. Per germline, CDR1 GTSNPN and CDR2 SVGIG (reference sequence). The CDR3 has 12 amino acids. V was trimmed by 2 bases and J by 3 bases, leaving 8 bases between them. This chain's CDR3 is CAWSSRVYEQYF. CDR3 bases: TGTGCCTGGAGTAGCCGGGTCTACGAGCAGTACTTC.

V gene TRBV30 combines with J gene TRBJ2-5; D is unclear. V was shortened by 5 bases and J by 5 bases, with 9 bases between the two germline ends. CDR3 length: 11 amino acids. Germline CDR1 reads GTSNPN; CDR2 reads SVGIG (reference sequence). The CDR3 loop is CAWHRVETQYF. Here the CDR3 DNA reads TGTGCCTGGCATCGGGTGGAGACCCAGTACTTC.

V and J are TRBV6-1 and TRBJ2-2; D unclear. The V end lost 8 bases, the J end lost 5 bases, and 15 bases lay between the germline ends. The V gene's germline CDR1 is MNHNS and CDR2 SASEGT. The CDR3 is 14 residues long. The CDR3 bases are TGTGCCAGCGCTGGTAGCAGTTGGACCGGGGAGCTGTTTTTT. It specifies CASAGSSWTGELFF.

The V gene is TRBV28, the J gene TRBJ1-5, with TRBD1 as a possible D gene (6 bases). Germline V CDR1 and CDR2: MDHEN, SYDVKM. CDR3 length equals 16 residues. With 4 bases removed from V and 2 bases from J, the gap between germline ends came to 15 bases. This chain's CDR3 is CASSSRGATGNQPQHF. The CDR3 coding sequence is TGTGCCAGCAGTTCTCGGGGGGCTACGGGCAATCAGCCCCAGCATTTT. The full variable domain, with the rest looked up from reference TRBV28 and TRBJ1-5, is DVKVTQSSRYLVKRTGEKVFLECVQDMDHENMFWYRQDPGLGLRLIYFSYDVKMKEKGDIPEGYSVSREKKERFSLILESASTNQTSMYLCASSSRGATGNQPQHFGDGTRLSIL.

The chain carries TRBV6-5 and TRBJ2-5; D may be TRBD2 (6 bases). V lost 5 bases and J 1 base, leaving 14 bases between the germline ends. The CDR3 consists of 15 residues. Germline CDR1 reads MNHEY; CDR2 reads SVGAGI. CDR3 nucleotides: TGTGCCAGCAGTCCCATGCTAGCGTCCCAAGAGACCCAGTACTTC. Its protein product is CASSPMLASQETQYF.

With respect to this clone: In the same sample, other DNA sequences code for this CDR3. The chain combines TRBV28 with TRBJ1-5, with 7 bases matching TRBD1. V shed 2 bases and J 2 bases; nucleotides not matched to a gene: 3. This CDR3 region has 15 residues. The germline CDR1 and CDR2 sequences are MDHEN and SYDVKM. The CDR3 coding sequence is TGTGCCAGCAGTTTAAAAGGGGGCGGCAATCAGCCCCAGCATTTT. Its protein is CASSLKGGGNQPQHF.

The CDR3 sequence: CASSEFGQANTGELFF. The CDR3 DNA is TGTGCCAGCAGTGAGTTCGGACAGGCGAACACCGGGGAGCTGTTTTTT. V is TRBV6-1 and J is TRBJ2-2, with TRBD1 identical over 7 bases. V lost 3 bases, J lost 0 bases, and 4 bases stayed unmatched. The CDR3 covers 16 residues. The germline CDR1 and CDR2 sequences are MNHNS and SASEGT.

V and J are TRBV9 and TRBJ2-7; weak D call: TRBD2 (5 bases). V lost 0 bases, J lost 3 bases, and 7 bases lay in between. The CDR3 runs to 13 residues. CDR1 is SGDLS, CDR2 YYNGEE, per germline. The CDR3 region has the DNA TGTGCCAGCAGCGTAGCTAGCCACTACGAGCAGTACTTC. Translating gives CASSVASHYEQYF.

V and J are TRBV7-9 and TRBJ2-2; 10 nucleotides line up with TRBD1. The V segment lost 5 bases and the J segment 6 bases; nucleotides outside the gene matches: 6. The CDR3 consists of 15 residues. The germline V gene encodes CDR1 SEHNR and CDR2 FQNEAQ (reference sequence). CDR3 sequence reads: CASSPGQGVSGELFF. For the CDR3, the DNA is TGTGCCAGCAGCCCTGGACAGGGGGTGTCCGGGGAGCTGTTTTTT.